This passage covers 3 T cell receptor beta chains from one sample sequenced in a study of cytomegalovirus exposure and HLA in healthy donors. A multiplex PCR was run with 60 Vbeta primers and 13 Jbeta primers. Libraries were prepared by immunoSEQ multiplex PCR; TCRdb keeps only in-frame clonotypes and omits some of them. The sample lists about 140,000 clones, 82% occurring once. What was sequenced was PBMCs. These receptors originate from a man between 18 and 29 years old in good health and CMV-seropositive.

The chain has TRBV6-5 and TRBJ2-1; 8 bases map to TRBD1. The junction had 3 bases not matched to a gene; V was cut back by 5 bases and J by 0 bases. Germline CDR1 and CDR2: MNHEY and SVGAGI. The length of the CDR3 is 15 residues. In DNA form, the CDR3 reads TGTGCCAGCAGTCCCAGGGGGCCCTCCTACAATGAGCAGTTCTTC. This gives the protein CASSPRGPSYNEQFF.

V and J are TRBV28 and TRBJ1-2; TRBD1 is a possible D gene (5 bases). Germline-derived CDR1 and CDR2 are MDHEN and SYDVKM. Trimming shortened V by 11 bases and J by 6 bases, and 19 bases separated the two germline ends. The CDR3 runs 13 residues. CDR3 sequence reads: CASVGGYSDGYTF. In DNA, the CDR3 is TGTGCCTCGGTCGGGGGGTATAGTGATGGCTACACCTTC.

V and J are TRBV6-1 and TRBJ2-3, with 7 bases aligning to TRBD1. This CDR3 is built from 14 residues. Germline-derived CDR1 and CDR2 are MNHNS and SASEGT. Germline trimming cut 6 bases from V and 6 bases from J; bases unmatched to any gene: 9. CDR3 protein: CASSGDSLTDTQYF. CDR3 bases: TGTGCCAGCAGCGGGGACAGTCTAACGGATACGCAGTATTTT.